The 19 T cell receptor beta chains given below trace back to one sample, sequenced in a study of blood T cell repertoires in COVID-19. Profiling relied on immunoSEQ multiplex PCR, and the TCRdb table lists in-frame clones only, not all of them. The sample lists tens of thousands of clones; about 85% were seen once. Sample: peripheral blood. These receptor sequences come from a human donor with acute or convalescent COVID-19. The donor label of this sample is uncertain.

The chain is built from TRBV6-5 and TRBJ1-2, with 12 bases lining up with TRBD1. The V segment lost 4 bases and the J segment 2 bases; nucleotides outside the gene matches: 2. CDR3 length equals 15 residues. Germline V gene lookup returns CDR1 MNHEY and CDR2 SVGAGI. In nucleotides, the CDR3 is TGTGCCAGCAGTTCGGGACAGGGGGCAAACTATGGCTACACCTTC. It codes for CASSSGQGANYGYTF.

The genes are TRBV7-2 and TRBJ2-7, with D unclear. The CDR3 totals 18 residues. Trimming took 2 bases from V and 3 from J, leaving 23 bases between them. Germline V CDR1 and CDR2: SGHTA, FQGNSA. Written as DNA, the CDR3 is TGTGCCAGCAGCTTATACGGCCTCGACACCGCCCCAATCTACGAGCAGTACTTC. It is translated as CASSLYGLDTAPIYEQYF.

A remark on this clone: Other DNA sequences in this sample translate to the same CDR3. V usage is TRBV27 and J usage is TRBJ1-5, with D tentatively TRBD1 (6 bases). CDR3 length equals 15 residues. V lost 2 bases, J lost 2 bases, and 10 bases lay in between. The germline CDR1 and CDR2 sequences are MNHEY and SMNVEV (reference sequence). The CDR3 here is CASSLGGGGNQPQHF. The DNA for the CDR3 is TGTGCCAGCAGTTTAGGGGGGGGCGGCAATCAGCCCCAGCATTTT.

The chain has TRBV6-6 and TRBJ2-1; 7 bases map to TRBD1. Germline V gives CDR1 MNHNY, CDR2 SVGAGI (reference sequence). This CDR3 has 14 amino acids. With 5 bases clipped from V and 6 bases from J, the junction kept 7 bases outside the gene matches. CDR3 coding DNA: TGTGCCAGCAGTGGCCTGGCAGGGGGCAATGAGCAGTTCTTC. Its protein product is CASSGLAGGNEQFF.

The CDR3 DNA reads TGTGCCAGCAGCCGCCGACTCGAAGCGGACCTTCTGAATGAGCAGTTCTTC. Protein sequence: CASSRRLEADLLNEQFF. The rearrangement joins TRBV7-2 to TRBJ2-1; D possibly corresponds to TRBD2 (5 bases). The germline V and J ends were trimmed by 5 bases and 7 bases, with 24 bases remaining between them. Germline CDR1 and CDR2: SGHTA and FQGNSA. CDR3 length equals 17 residues.

The chain joins TRBV7-9 to TRBJ1-1, with 10 bases identical to TRBD1. The junction had 10 bases not matched to a gene; V was cut back by 5 bases and J by 4 bases. Germline V lookup: CDR1 SEHNR, CDR2 FQNEAQ (reference sequence). This CDR3 is built from 16 residues. The CDR3 is CASSPVPGQGSTEAFF. CDR3 coding DNA: TGTGCCAGCAGCCCAGTCCCGGGACAGGGGTCCACTGAAGCTTTCTTT.

This clone was found once. The gene calls are TRBV5-1 and TRBJ1-6; maybe TRBD1 (6 bases). Trimming stripped 4 bases from V and 5 bases from J, with 16 bases between. Germline V gene sequence: CDR1 SGHRS, CDR2 YFSETQ. The CDR3 is made up of 16 amino acids. Here the CDR3 reads CASSPEGQTNNSPLHF. DNA of the CDR3: TGCGCCAGCAGCCCTGAAGGACAGACGAATAATTCACCCCTCCACTTT.

The chain links TRBV7-2 to TRBJ2-5, with D possibly TRBD2 on 7 matching bases. V lost 1 base, J lost 5 bases, and 20 bases lay in between. The germline V gene has CDR1 SGHTA and CDR2 FQGNSA. The length of the CDR3 is 17 residues. Here the CDR3 DNA reads TGTGCCAGCAGCTTAGGTCTCATTTCGGGGGGCGCGGAGACCCAGTACTTC. This codes for CASSLGLISGGAETQYF.

The chain is built from TRBV27 and TRBJ1-2; 7 nucleotides agree with TRBD1. Looked up from germline, CDR1 is MNHEY and CDR2 is SMNVEV (reference sequence). The CDR3 loop spans 20 amino acids. J gave up 8 bases and V 0 bases, and 24 bases lay outside the gene matches. The CDR3 DNA sequence: TGTGCCAGCAGTTTATCGGAGTTTAGAGGAGGGGGCGAAATCCCGCAAGGCTACACCTTC. It translates to CASSLSEFRGGGEIPQGYTF.

The rearrangement links TRBV10-3 to TRBJ2-3, with D unresolved. Germline CDR1 ENHRY, CDR2 SYGVKD. This CDR3 region has 12 residues. V was cut by 0 bases and J by 4 bases, with 2 bases left in between. CDR3 bases: TGTGCCATCAGTGAGTCCGCAGATACGCAGTATTTT. This encodes CAISESADTQYF.

The chain carries TRBV30 and TRBJ1-2; 9 positions match TRBD1. The CDR3 is 13 residues long. Germline V gene data show CDR1 as GTSNPN and CDR2 as SVGIG (reference sequence). V was clipped by 4 bases and J by 6 bases; unmatched bases: 6. For the CDR3, the DNA is TGTGCCTGGATGGGACAGGGTGTCGATGGCTACACCTTC. Protein: CAWMGQGVDGYTF.

The genes are TRBV19 and TRBJ1-6; 8 nucleotides line up with TRBD1. Losses at the gene ends were 6 bases for V and 12 bases for J; bases not matched to a gene: 16. Germline V gene data show CDR1 as LNHDA and CDR2 as SQIVND (reference sequence). The CDR3 is made up of 16 amino acids. The CDR3 sequence is CASRSPWTGRIKPLHF. The CDR3 DNA sequence: TGTGCCAGTAGGTCGCCTTGGACAGGGCGAATAAAACCCCTCCACTTT.

The chain combines TRBV2 with TRBJ2-3; TRBD2 is a possible D gene (6 bases). Germline V CDR1 and CDR2: SNHLY, FYNNEI. V was clipped by 8 bases and J by 4 bases, with 19 bases between them. The CDR3 is 15 amino acids. DNA for the CDR3: TGTGCCAGCCTGTGGGTGCCGGGAGTATCAGATACGCAGTATTTT. The encoded protein is CASLWVPGVSDTQYF.

The chain is built from TRBV11-3 and TRBJ2-1, with D possibly TRBD2 on 6 matching bases. Trimming pared 0 bases from V and 5 bases from J, leaving 17 bases between. Per the germline V gene, CDR1 is SGHNT and CDR2 is YENEEA. This CDR3 contains 17 residues. CDR3 residues: CASSLDQLIWEDNEQFF. CDR3 coding DNA: TGTGCCAGCAGCTTAGATCAGCTCATTTGGGAGGACAATGAGCAGTTCTTC.

This sequence joins TRBV18 and TRBJ1-1; weak D call: TRBD1 (6 bases). The germline V gene has CDR1 KGHSH and CDR2 LQKENI. The CDR3 is 15 amino acids. V lost 4 bases, J lost 0 bases, and 12 bases lay in between. DNA of the CDR3: TGTGCCAGCTCACAAGGACAGAGAATGAACACTGAAGCTTTCTTT. This encodes CASSQGQRMNTEAFF.

This clone was seen only a few times. The chain joins TRBV2 to TRBJ1-2; D unclear. CDR1 and CDR2 from the germline V gene are SNHLY and FYNNEI. V gave up 6 bases and J gave up 2 bases, with 10 bases separating them. There are 13 residues in the CDR3. The CDR3 DNA is TGTGCCAGCAGAGTCGACATAAACTATGGCTACACCTTC. Encoded protein: CASRVDINYGYTF.

In this sample, this clone turned up a few times. The chain carries TRBV7-9 and TRBJ1-2; D is unresolved. Germline V lookup: CDR1 SEHNR, CDR2 FQNEAQ (reference sequence). Trimming removed 5 bases from V and 7 bases from J, with 17 bases in between. The CDR3 totals 14 residues. The CDR3 sequence is CASSPTFFQAGYTF. CDR3 nucleotide sequence: TGTGCCAGCAGCCCCACCTTTTTCCAGGCTGGCTACACCTTC.

The rearrangement joins TRBV11-2 to TRBJ1-2; D gene uncertain. The CDR3 covers 13 residues. V dropped 4 bases and J dropped 8 bases, with 14 bases sitting between them. Germline V gives CDR1 SGHAT, CDR2 FQNNGV. The CDR3 sequence is CASSSDLARGYTF. DNA of the CDR3: TGTGCCAGCAGCTCGGATCTGGCCAGGGGCTACACCTTC.

This clone was counted once. The chain couples TRBV11-3 to TRBJ2-5, with TRBD2 identical over 10 bases. Germline CDR1 SGHNT, CDR2 YENEEA. The ends lost 3 bases at V and 2 bases at J; junction bases unmatched: 12. The CDR3 runs to 18 residues. The CDR3, as DNA: TGTGCCAGCAGCTTGGGGGCTAGCGGGGGAGCGAGGCAAGAGACCCAGTACTTC. Translating gives CASSLGASGGARQETQYF.